The next 17 T cell receptor beta chains were all read from a single sample in a study of T cells in Graves' hyperthyroidism and ophthalmopathy. What was amplified from RNA transcripts were TCR beta CDR3 regions. RT-PCR in the first round (using the HTBI primer set) targeted the TCR CDR3. MiXCR was run by TCRdb on the multiplex PCR reads, yielding one entry per CDR3 protein. Among some 760,000 distinct CDR3 sequences listed, 14% were seen once. Sequenced sample: blood. The receptor set was obtained from a woman aged 18-35 years with Graves' hyperthyroidism.

There are many counts of this clonotype. This CDR3 reads CASSLDGGTDTQYF. As DNA, the CDR3 is TGTGCCAGCAGCTTAGACGGAGGCACAGATACGCAGTATTTT. This sequence joins TRBV7-2 and TRBJ2-3; D is ambiguous. The CDR3 is made up of 14 amino acids. V lost 1 base and J lost 1, with 6 bases in between. CDR1 is SGHTA, CDR2 FQGNSA, per germline. The full variable domain, with the rest looked up from reference TRBV7-2 and TRBJ2-3, is GAGVSQSPSNKVTEKGKDVELRCDPISGHTALYWYRQSLGQGLEFLIYFQGNSAPDKSGLPSDRFSAERTGGSVSTLTIQRTQQEDSAVYLCASSLDGGTDTQYFGPGTRLTVL.

Ten or more counts support this clonotype. The CDR3: CASFRSSSYNEQFF. CDR3 bases: TGTGCCAGTTTCCGGTCTAGCTCCTACAATGAGCAGTTCTTC. V is TRBV30 and J is TRBJ2-1; D is undetermined. Trimming removed 8 bases at V and 0 bases at J, with 14 bases between. Looked up from germline, CDR1 is GTSNPN and CDR2 is SVGIG (reference sequence). This CDR3 is 14 amino acids long.

A few counts support this clonotype. This rearrangement joins TRBV7-3 to TRBJ2-1; 14 bases are a match to TRBD2. The trim removed 4 bases at V and 5 bases at J, leaving 10 bases unmatched. Germline values: CDR1 SGHTA, CDR2 FQGTGA. The CDR3 is 18 residues long. The CDR3 DNA is TGTGCCAGCAGCTACCAGCGACTAGCGGGAGGGCCTAACAATGAGCAGTTCTTC. Protein: CASSYQRLAGGPNNEQFF.

This clonotype has a count of ten or more. CDR3 sequence reads: CASSFLGLAGGQSYEQYF. DNA for the CDR3: TGTGCCAGCAGTTTTTTAGGACTAGCGGGAGGGCAATCCTACGAGCAGTACTTC. V usage is TRBV12-3 or TRBV12-4 and J usage is TRBJ2-7; TRBD2 matches at 15 bases. The CDR3 sequence is 18 residues long. With V trimmed by 3 bases and J by 1 base, 7 bases remained unmatched.

This clonotype was detected ten times or more. The chain couples TRBV7-9 to TRBJ2-7; D assignment may be TRBD1 or TRBD2 (5 bases each). This CDR3 is 13 amino acids long. V was clipped by 5 bases and J by 7 bases, with 15 bases between them. Germline V gene sequence: CDR1 SEHNR, CDR2 FQNEAQ (reference sequence). The CDR3, as DNA: TGTGCCAGCAGCCGGGACCCGACGGGGGAGCAGTACTTC. Translation: CASSRDPTGEQYF.

This clonotype was picked up many times. This chain joins TRBV24-1 and TRBJ1-2; D call uncertain. The V end lost 2 bases, the J end lost 4 bases, and 4 bases lay between the germline ends. The CDR3 runs to 12 residues. Germline V CDR1 and CDR2: KGHDR, SFDVKD. CDR3 sequence: CATSDWGYGYTF. Here the CDR3 DNA reads TGTGCCACCAGTGATTGGGGCTATGGCTACACCTTC.

This clonotype was observed many times. The gene calls are TRBV30 and TRBJ2-7; D unclear. V was pared by 0 bases and J by 7 bases, with 10 bases between. The CDR3 consists of 12 residues. The germline gives CDR1 GTSNPN, CDR2 SVGIG (reference sequence). The CDR3 nucleotides read TGTGCCTGGAGTGTAGGCAGCCGGGAGCAGTACTTC. This translates into CAWSVGSREQYF.

This clonotype was counted at least ten times. The rearrangement links TRBV18 to TRBJ1-5; D may be TRBD1 (6 bases). The CDR3 is 13 amino acids. V was trimmed by 5 bases and J by 5 bases, leaving 10 bases between them. Germline CDR1 and CDR2: KGHSH and LQKENI. The DNA of the CDR3 is TGTGCCAGCTCAGGGACACCCGATCAGCCCCAGCATTTT. It translates to CASSGTPDQPQHF.

The chain couples TRBV10-3 to TRBJ2-1; the D call may be TRBD1 or TRBD2 (5 bases each). The CDR3 contains 12 residues. V lost 6 bases to trimming and J lost 14 bases, with 17 bases between them. CDR1 ENHRY and CDR2 SYGVKD come from the germline V gene. The CDR3 DNA reads as TGTGCCATCAGCCATGGGACCAGAAGTGAGTTCTTC. Amino acids: CAISHGTRSEFF.

This clonotype occurred a few times. The chain uses TRBV29-1 and TRBJ2-7; D gene unclear. CDR1 is SQVTM, CDR2 ANQGSEA, per germline. Trimming took off 7 bases at V and 1 base at J, with 14 bases between the two ends. The CDR3 has 13 amino acids. The CDR3 nucleotides read TGCAGCGCCTTACTTACTTTATCCTACGAGCAGTACTTC. This translates into CSALLTLSYEQYF.

The chain employs TRBV20-1 and TRBJ1-1; D remains unclear. The CDR3 is 12 amino acids. V was shortened by 4 bases and J by 2 bases, with 8 bases between the two germline ends. CDR1 and CDR2 (germline): DFQATT, SNEGSKA (reference sequence). The CDR3 DNA reads as TGCAGTGCTACCGCAGGTAACACTGAAGCTTTCTTT. It translates to CSATAGNTEAFF.

Points on this clonotype: A single base separates this from a much larger clone, so it may be a read error. The V gene is TRBV29-1, the J gene TRBJ2-5; D is unresolved. Trimming took off 2 bases at V and 3 bases at J, with 7 bases between the two ends. Germline lookup yields CDR1 SQVTM and CDR2 ANQGSEA. The CDR3 loop spans 12 amino acids. Here the CDR3 reads CSVEPQKETQYF. The DNA for the CDR3 is TGCAGCGTTGAACCACAGAAAGAGACCCAGTACTTC.

Ten or more counts support this clonotype. The V and J genes are TRBV5-1 and TRBJ2-1; D perhaps matches TRBD2 (5 bases). CDR1 SGHRS and CDR2 YFSETQ come from the germline V gene. This CDR3 contains 14 residues. The germline V and J ends were trimmed by 0 bases and 7 bases, with 11 bases remaining between them. CDR3 DNA: TGCGCCAGCAGCTTGGTCCAGAGGGCGAATGAGCAGTTCTTC. It is translated as CASSLVQRANEQFF. The whole variable domain, remainder taken from reference TRBV5-1 and TRBJ2-1, is KAGVTQTPRYLIKTRGQQVTLSCSPISGHRSVSWYQQTPGQGLQFLFEYFSETQRNKGNFPGRFSGRQFSNSRSEMNVSTLELGDSALYLCASSLVQRANEQFFGPGTRLTVL.

V gene TRBV6-1 combines with J gene TRBJ1-2; D perhaps matches TRBD1 (6 bases). V lost 10 bases to trimming and J lost 4 bases, with 13 bases between them. Germline-derived CDR1 and CDR2 are MNHNS and SASEGT. The CDR3 runs to 12 residues. The CDR3 reads CATSGQSYGYTF. The CDR3 coding sequence is TGTGCCACATCCGGACAGTCCTATGGCTACACCTTC.

This chain links TRBV7-9 with TRBJ2-1; D call uncertain. Germline loops: CDR1 SEHNR, CDR2 FQNEAQ (reference sequence). Trimming cost V 2 bases and J 7 bases, with 6 bases left between them. The CDR3 is 12 residues long. The CDR3 protein is CASSLWQNEQFF. The CDR3 DNA reads as TGTGCCAGCAGCTTATGGCAGAATGAGCAGTTCTTC.

This clonotype occurred many times. The J gene is TRBJ2-2, the V gene TRBV6-6, with 8 positions matching TRBD2. J was trimmed by 2 bases and V by 2 bases; bases with no gene match: 7. Germline CDR1 and CDR2: MNHNY and SVGAGI (reference sequence). This CDR3 is 17 amino acids long. The CDR3 coding sequence is TGTGCCAGCAGTTACGATTGGACTAGCAGTAACACCGGGGAGCTGTTTTTT. It codes for CASSYDWTSSNTGELFF.

This rearrangement joins TRBV18 to TRBJ2-2; no clear D gene. V lost 0 bases and J lost 1, with 6 bases in between. The CDR3 spans 15 residues. CDR1 is KGHSH, CDR2 LQKENI, per germline. CDR3 loop: CASSPPQENTGELFF. The CDR3 bases are TGTGCCAGCTCACCACCCCAGGAGAACACCGGGGAGCTGTTTTTT.